This TCR beta chain was identified during a study of shared clonotypes between healthy human individuals (dated by TCRdb to the early 2020s). For context, the study as a whole: The cohort comprised a couple of women and a few men aged 18 to 49 years. For each donor, CD4 naive and CD4 memory were each run on three plates, CD8 naive on two plates, and CD8 memory on one plate. Leukapheresis yielded between about 0.85 and 10 billion PBMCs per donor. To increase sequencing depth and limit assay-specific biases, different laboratories used diverse techniques to prepare libraries and sequence TCR repertoires. Blood TCR repertoires of a handful of healthy adults were deeply sequenced to estimate repertoire size and the extent of clonotype sharing between individuals.

Note on this clone: Its antigen is unknown. No base-level quality is on record; no much larger clone is a single base apart.

Summary of the overall study and its limitations: Compared with non-shared clonotypes, the clonotypes found in all four sorted-subset donors had higher generation probabilities. Sharing across several donors was observed for approximately 5% of naive CD4, around 3.5% of naive CD8, 2% to 2.5% of memory CD4, and over 0.3% of memory CD8 clonotypes. Incomplete sequencing was indicated by rarefaction of sorted-subset datasets, despite the large sequencing depth. Estimated clonotype richness was generally larger for naive than for memory subsets. The genetic and exposure-history diversity represented was limited by the small number of donors. Sampling was limited to blood, and TCR repertoires in tissue likely differ from TCR repertoires in blood. Pairwise subsampling indicated that sequencing depth was expected to affect the degree of clonotype sharing among donors.

Using the deep immunoSEQ assay, multiplex PCR amplified TCR CDR3 regions from genomic DNA. Extracted genomic DNA from each cell subset was spread evenly across all wells of several immunoSEQ 96-well plates, with each plate serving as a replicate. For sorted subsets, approximately 0.2 ug of genomic DNA, equivalent to roughly 33,000 T cell genomes, went into each replicate PCR. Purified libraries were quantified with a Qubit 3.0 fluorometer, sized on a Bioanalyzer 2100, and re-quantified with the KAPA Library Quantification kit. Every immunoSEQ 96-well plate was sequenced on a dedicated single-read 150-cycle Illumina NextSeq 550 flow cell. Regarding the original processing steps: Because the immunoSEQ output included only junctional sequences and no quality scores, the filtering could not be the same as the filtering used for full-length reads. To assign V/J genes and CDR3, sequences were annotated against IMGT germline references using PyIR, a Python wrapper for IgBLAST v1.9. Reads were filtered out if the reads had weak V/J assignments (E-value above 1e-6), no CDR3, stop codons, out-of-frame junctions, or ambiguous translated residues. V3J clonotypes were defined as sequences sharing the same inferred V gene, J gene, and CDR3 amino acid sequence. Percentage overlap between repertoires was computed as shared unique clonotypes divided by the size of the smaller repertoire. RTK rarefaction, the Chao1 estimator, and Recon v2.1 estimates of unobserved clonotypes were used to assess repertoire richness. For all TCRbeta clonotypes obtained by the gDNA method from a few donors, generation probabilities were computed with OLGA. This is the immuneACCESS table as TCRdb keeps it, with only in-frame sequences that have V and J called. A part of the clones is gone; compared with another copy, unresolved V genes explain less than half, and the rest is unexplained. V, J and clone size were drawn from that table, and D and trimming were deduced from the DNA. This sample is represented by 2 million to 2.5 million clones; roughly 93% of them were singletons. The ten top clones hold about 0.39% of the sample.

Donors were healthy HIV-negative adults with no recently reported acute infections or vaccinations. Every donor was a Caucasian adult living in Nashville, Tennessee, USA. CD4+ T cells were enriched by magnetic negative selection; naive cells were then positively selected on CD45RA, and the negative fraction formed the memory subset. Blood was collected by leukapheresis, and PBMCs were isolated by Ficoll-Histopaque density gradient centrifugation and then cryopreserved in liquid nitrogen vapor phase. Purity and quantity of every magnetically sorted T cell population were checked by analytical flow cytometry. From each sorted fraction, genomic DNA was isolated and quantified by UV absorbance on a Nanodrop 2000c. From the cysteine up to the phenylalanine, the CDR3 has a length of 13 residues. Of all the DNA, just the CDR3 is kept, 39 bases in frame from base 1. CDR1 and CDR2 are read off the germline V gene as MDHEN and SYDVKM. The germline ends are 14 bases apart after V is trimmed by 9 bases and J by 2 bases.

The V and J genes are TRBV28 and TRBJ2-7; the best D guess is TRBD1, with 6 bases matching. Sequenced: naive CD4+ T cells from PBMCs. This specimen's cell subset or site label, per the study, means: CD45RA+ positively selected. The TCR sequence derives from a man younger than 30 in good health. Some clones in this sample may be carry-over from other donors' samples. The CDR3 here reads CASGLRTAYEQYF. The DNA sequence follows: TGTGCCAGTGGGTTGCGGACAGCCTACGAGCAGTACTTC.